This TCR beta chain originates from a study of blood T cell repertoires in COVID-19. The repertoire was sequenced with immunoSEQ multiplex PCR; TCRdb's copy has only in-frame clones and lacks some. The profile shows some 57,000 clones, roughly 86% of them singletons. Trimming cost V 3 bases and J 6 bases; bases outside gene matches: 7. Germline CDR1 and CDR2: MNHEY and SMNVEV (reference sequence). This CDR3 is 14 amino acids long. Input material: peripheral blood. The receptor was isolated from a woman older than 75 with acute or convalescent COVID-19. The genes are TRBV27 and TRBJ1-1, with 7 bases fitting TRBD1. CDR3 loop: CASSFRQGGAEAFF. The CDR3 bases are TGTGCCAGCAGTTTCCGACAGGGTGGGGCTGAAGCTTTCTTT.